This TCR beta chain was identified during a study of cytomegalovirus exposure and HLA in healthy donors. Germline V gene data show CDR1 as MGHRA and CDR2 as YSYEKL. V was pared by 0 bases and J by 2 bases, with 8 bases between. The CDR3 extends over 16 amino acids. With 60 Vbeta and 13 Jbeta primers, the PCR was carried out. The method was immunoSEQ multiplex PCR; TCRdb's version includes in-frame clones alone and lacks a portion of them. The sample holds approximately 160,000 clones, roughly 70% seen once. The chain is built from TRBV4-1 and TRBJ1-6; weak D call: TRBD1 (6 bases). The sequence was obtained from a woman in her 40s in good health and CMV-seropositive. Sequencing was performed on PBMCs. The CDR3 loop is CASSQDWTAYNSPLHF. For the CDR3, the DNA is TGCGCCAGCAGCCAAGATTGGACAGCCTATAATTCACCCCTCCACTTT.